Here is one T cell receptor (beta chain) with its context. The antigen is unknown. Amplification of TCR beta used genomic DNA extracted from peripheral blood. This specimen belongs to a study of T cell repertoires in aging, cancer and after chemotherapy. Study-wide background: Donor ages fell into six groups from 30 or younger up to 70 or older. Around 8.8 million TCR reads made up the full dataset.

Study-wide results and limits: In each cancer cohort, median generation probability increased across chemotherapy, suggesting thymic output rebounded. In cancer patients, declining TCR diversity with age involved lost richness and lost evenness.

The CDR3 length is 14 residues. V was clipped by 5 bases and J by 3 bases, with 10 bases between them. Germline assignment: CDR1 MRHNA and CDR2 SNTAGT. Multiplex touch-down PCR with TRB-A/B primers amplified rearranged V-D-J TRB sequences. TCRdb passed the multiplex PCR reads through MiXCR, listing each CDR3 protein once. This table holds 9,500 to 13,000 distinct CDR3 sequences, around 40% found once. The genes are TRBV6-4 and TRBJ2-2, with TRBD2 as a possible D gene (6 bases). This TCR came from a human donor in good health. Specimen: blood. The CDR3 nucleotides are TGTGCCAGCAGTACGGGGGTCGACACCGGGGAGCTGTTTTTT. Its protein is CASSTGVDTGELFF.